This is a list of T cell receptor beta chains from one sample in a study of T cells in Graves' hyperthyroidism and ophthalmopathy. A single record per CDR3 protein comes from TCRdb applying MiXCR to the multiplex PCR reads. Among about 700,000 distinct CDR3 sequences listed, less than 15% were seen once. Sample: blood. These receptor sequences come from a young woman with Graves' hyperthyroidism. The CDR3 runs from the conserved cysteine through the conserved F or W. Each record gives: clone size, J gene, D gene, V gene, CDR3 protein, CDR3 DNA. A D gene is named only where the DNA matches it firmly. Size is omitted from some rows. Given values are once, few, many or a class for expanded clones.

clone_size: many
j_call: TRBJ1-1
d_call: TRBD1
v_call: TRBV12-3/TRBV12-4
cdr3_aa: CASSLFNRDSAFF
cdr3_nt: TGTGCCAGCAGTTTATTTAATCGGGACAGTGCTTTCTTT

clone_size: .
j_call: TRBJ2-7
d_call: TRBD1
v_call: TRBV14
cdr3_aa: CASSQLDRNPYEQYF
cdr3_nt: TGTGCCAGCAGCCAGCTGGACAGGAATCCCTACGAGCAGTACTTC

clone_size: .
j_call: TRBJ2-5
d_call: TRBD1
v_call: TRBV2
cdr3_aa: CASIPTGETQYF
cdr3_nt: TGTGCCAGCATCCCGACAGGGGAGACCCAGTACTTC

clone_size: many
j_call: TRBJ2-5
d_call: .
v_call: TRBV18
cdr3_aa: CASSLSSPGYQETQYF
cdr3_nt: TGTGCCAGCTCACTCTCCTCGCCGGGGTACCAAGAGACCCAGTACTTC

clone_size: many
j_call: TRBJ1-2
d_call: .
v_call: TRBV18
cdr3_aa: CASSPQARGDYGYTF
cdr3_nt: TGTGCCAGCTCACCTCAAGCTAGGGGCGACTATGGCTACACCTTC

clone_size: many
j_call: TRBJ2-2
d_call: TRBD1
v_call: TRBV18
cdr3_aa: CASSPPATGTTGELFF
cdr3_nt: TGTGCCAGCTCACCACCGGCGACAGGGACCACCGGGGAGCTGTTTTTT

clone_size: many
j_call: TRBJ2-2
d_call: .
v_call: TRBV3-1
cdr3_aa: CASSHLGQTGELFF
cdr3_nt: TGTGCCAGCAGCCACCTCGGACAGACCGGGGAGCTGTTTTTT

clone_size: many
j_call: TRBJ2-1
d_call: .
v_call: TRBV5-1
cdr3_aa: CASSLRMRGTGNEQFF
cdr3_nt: TGCGCCAGCAGCCTCCGGATGAGGGGCACGGGGAATGAGCAGTTCTTC

clone_size: .
j_call: TRBJ2-7
d_call: .
v_call: TRBV4-1
cdr3_aa: CASSRMQPGTGAYEQYF
cdr3_nt: TGCGCCAGCAGCCGCATGCAACCAGGGACGGGGGCCTACGAGCAGTACTTC

clone_size: many
j_call: TRBJ2-7
d_call: .
v_call: TRBV3-1
cdr3_aa: CASSHPGGYEQYF
cdr3_nt: TGTGCCAGCAGCCACCCCGGGGGCTACGAGCAGTACTTC

clone_size: .
j_call: TRBJ2-2
d_call: TRBD2
v_call: TRBV12-5
cdr3_aa: CASGLSGSELFF
cdr3_nt: TGTGCTAGTGGTTTGAGCGGGAGCGAGCTGTTTTTT

clone_size: .
j_call: TRBJ2-5
d_call: .
v_call: TRBV30
cdr3_aa: CAWSLFGGLAYF
cdr3_nt: TGTGCCTGGAGTCTATTTGGGGGGCTTGCGTACTTC

clone_size: many
j_call: TRBJ2-5
d_call: .
v_call: TRBV20-1
cdr3_aa: CSARDGVTQYF
cdr3_nt: TGCAGTGCTAGAGACGGGGTGACCCAGTACTTC

clone_size: .
j_call: TRBJ1-5
d_call: .
v_call: TRBV19
cdr3_aa: CASSWDWRQPQHF
cdr3_nt: TGTGCCAGTAGTTGGGACTGGAGACAGCCCCAGCATTTT